The subject of this entry is one T cell receptor beta chain. At one end, the junction sequence differs from germline, possibly due to a read error. Germline-derived CDR1 and CDR2 are SSHAT and FNYEAQ (reference sequence). The CDR3 has 16 amino acids. The data originate from a study of blood T cell repertoires in COVID-19. Study at large: The United States, Italy and Spain provided the acute and convalescent COVID-19 samples. Nucleic acid was either cDNA or gDNA, and it came from T cells, B-cell-depleted T cells, or PBMCs.

Authors' processing steps: For nucleated cells, counts were estimated from reference gene primer amplification. Here immunoSEQ multiplex PCR was the method, and the copy in TCRdb shows in-frame clones only, minus some. That table supplies the V and J calls and clone size; D and trimming were determined from the DNA. The sample carries roughly 250,000 clones, roughly 84% recorded once. Sequenced sample: peripheral blood. This clonotype was obtained from a human donor in a cohort sampled during active COVID-19. The rearrangement uses TRBV7-7 and TRBJ2-5; 11 bases fit TRBD2. DNA of the CDR3: TGTGCTAGCAGCTTTTCTAGCGGGGGGCGGCAAGAGACCCAGTACTTC. Its protein product is CASSFSSGGRQETQYF.